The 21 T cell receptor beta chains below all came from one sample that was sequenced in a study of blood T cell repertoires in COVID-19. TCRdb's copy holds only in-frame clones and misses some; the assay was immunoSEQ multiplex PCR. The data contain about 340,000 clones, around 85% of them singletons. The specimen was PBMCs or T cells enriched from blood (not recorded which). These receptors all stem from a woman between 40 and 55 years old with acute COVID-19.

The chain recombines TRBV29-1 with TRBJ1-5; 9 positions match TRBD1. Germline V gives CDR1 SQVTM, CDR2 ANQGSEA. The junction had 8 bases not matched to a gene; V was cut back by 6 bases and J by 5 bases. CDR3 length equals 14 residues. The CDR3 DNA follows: TGCAGCGTCAACACCGGGACAGGGTATCAGCCCCAGCATTTT. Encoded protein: CSVNTGTGYQPQHF.

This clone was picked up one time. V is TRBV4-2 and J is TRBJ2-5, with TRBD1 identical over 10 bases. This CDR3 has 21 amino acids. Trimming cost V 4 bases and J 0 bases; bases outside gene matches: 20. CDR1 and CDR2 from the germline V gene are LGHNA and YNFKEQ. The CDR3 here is CASSPGLGGTGAIIYQETQYF. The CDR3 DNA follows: TGTGCCAGCAGCCCCGGCCTAGGCGGGACAGGGGCCATAATATACCAAGAGACCCAGTACTTC.

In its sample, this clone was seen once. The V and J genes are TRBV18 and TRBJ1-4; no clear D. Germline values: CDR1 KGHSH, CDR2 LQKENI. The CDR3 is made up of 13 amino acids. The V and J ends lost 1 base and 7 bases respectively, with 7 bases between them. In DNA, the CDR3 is TGTGCCAGCTCACCACAGGGAGGTGAAAAACTGTTTTTT. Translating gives CASSPQGGEKLFF.

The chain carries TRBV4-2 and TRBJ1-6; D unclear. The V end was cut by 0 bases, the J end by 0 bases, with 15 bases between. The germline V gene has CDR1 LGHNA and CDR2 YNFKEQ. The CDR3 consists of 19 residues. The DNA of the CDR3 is TGTGCCAGCAGCCAAGATACTGATGTTGGGAGCTCCTATAATTCACCCCTCCACTTT. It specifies CASSQDTDVGSSYNSPLHF.

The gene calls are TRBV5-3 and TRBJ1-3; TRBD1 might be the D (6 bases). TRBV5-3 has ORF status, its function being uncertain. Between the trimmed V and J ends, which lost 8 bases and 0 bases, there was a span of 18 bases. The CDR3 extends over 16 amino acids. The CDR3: CARGMRTDHSGNTIYF. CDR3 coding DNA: TGTGCCAGGGGAATGAGGACAGACCACTCTGGAAACACCATATATTTT.

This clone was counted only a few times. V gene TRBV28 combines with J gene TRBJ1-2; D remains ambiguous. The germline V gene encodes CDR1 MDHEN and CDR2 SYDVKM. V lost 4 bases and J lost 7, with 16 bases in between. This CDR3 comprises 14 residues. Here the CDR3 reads CASSSRPGIAGYTF. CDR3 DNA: TGTGCCAGCAGTTCCCGCCCCGGTATCGCTGGCTACACCTTC.

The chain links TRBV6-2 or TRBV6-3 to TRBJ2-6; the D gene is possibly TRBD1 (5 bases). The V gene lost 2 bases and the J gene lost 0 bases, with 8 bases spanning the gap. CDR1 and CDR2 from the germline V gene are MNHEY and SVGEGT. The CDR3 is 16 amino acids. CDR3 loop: CASSYQGISGANVLTF. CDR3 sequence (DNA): TGTGCCAGCAGTTACCAGGGTATCTCTGGGGCCAACGTCCTGACTTTC.

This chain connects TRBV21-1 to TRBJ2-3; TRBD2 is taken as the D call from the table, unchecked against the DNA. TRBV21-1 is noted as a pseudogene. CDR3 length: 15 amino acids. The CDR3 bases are TGTGCCAGCGACCGTAGCGGGCTCTACTTGTATACGCAGTATTTT. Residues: CASDRSGLYLYTQYF.

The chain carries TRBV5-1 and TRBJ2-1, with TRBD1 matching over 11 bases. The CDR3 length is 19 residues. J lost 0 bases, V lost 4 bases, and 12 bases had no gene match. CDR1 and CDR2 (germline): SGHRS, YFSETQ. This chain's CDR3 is CASSTGTGGSLSSYNEQFF. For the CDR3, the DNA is TGCGCCAGCAGCACCGGGACAGGGGGGTCCTTAAGCTCCTACAATGAGCAGTTCTTC.

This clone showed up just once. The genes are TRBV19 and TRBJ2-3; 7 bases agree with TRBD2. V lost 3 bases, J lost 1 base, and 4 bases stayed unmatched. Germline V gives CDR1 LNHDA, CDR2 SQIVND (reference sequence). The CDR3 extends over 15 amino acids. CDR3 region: CASSIGDYGTDTQYF. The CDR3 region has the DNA TGTGCCAGTAGTATCGGGGACTACGGCACAGATACGCAGTATTTT.

Here the CDR3 reads CATIFGGRSPLHF. CDR3 coding DNA: TGTGCCACCATCTTCGGAGGCCGCTCACCCCTCCACTTT. V gene TRBV24-1 combines with J gene TRBJ1-6, with unresolved D. CDR3 length equals 13 residues. Germline assignment: CDR1 KGHDR and CDR2 SFDVKD. The ends were cut back, 8 bases at V and 10 bases at J, with 14 bases in the middle.

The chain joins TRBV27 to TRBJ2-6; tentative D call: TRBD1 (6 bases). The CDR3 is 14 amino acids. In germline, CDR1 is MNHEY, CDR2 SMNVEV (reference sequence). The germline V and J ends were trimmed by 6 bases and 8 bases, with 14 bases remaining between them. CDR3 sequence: CASRPTGGPNVLTF. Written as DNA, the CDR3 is TGTGCCAGCAGGCCGACAGGAGGCCCCAACGTCCTGACTTTC. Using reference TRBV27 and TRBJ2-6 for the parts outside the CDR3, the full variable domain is EAQVTQNPRYLITVTGKKLTVTCSQNMNHEYMSWYRQDPGLGLRQIYYSMNVEVTDKGDVPEGYKVSRKEKRNFPLILESPSPNQTSLYFCASRPTGGPNVLTFGAGSRLTVL.

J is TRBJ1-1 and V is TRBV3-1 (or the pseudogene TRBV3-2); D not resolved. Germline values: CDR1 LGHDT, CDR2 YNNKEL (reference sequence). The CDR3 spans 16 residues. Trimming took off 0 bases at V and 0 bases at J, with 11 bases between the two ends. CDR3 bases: TGTGCCAGCAGCCAAGATCCGAAAGCCGTGAACACTGAAGCTTTCTTT. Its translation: CASSQDPKAVNTEAFF.

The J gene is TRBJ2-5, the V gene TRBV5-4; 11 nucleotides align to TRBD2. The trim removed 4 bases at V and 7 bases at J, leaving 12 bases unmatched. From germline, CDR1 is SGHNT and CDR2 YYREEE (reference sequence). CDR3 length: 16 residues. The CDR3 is CASSPGTSGAWGTQYF. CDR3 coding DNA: TGTGCCAGCAGCCCCGGGACTAGCGGAGCGTGGGGGACCCAGTACTTC.

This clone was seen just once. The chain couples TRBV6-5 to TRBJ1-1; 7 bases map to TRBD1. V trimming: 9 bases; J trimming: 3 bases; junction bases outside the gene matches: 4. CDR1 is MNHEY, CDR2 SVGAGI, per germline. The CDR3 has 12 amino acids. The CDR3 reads CASPGQHTEAFF. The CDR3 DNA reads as TGTGCCAGTCCGGGACAGCACACTGAAGCTTTCTTT.

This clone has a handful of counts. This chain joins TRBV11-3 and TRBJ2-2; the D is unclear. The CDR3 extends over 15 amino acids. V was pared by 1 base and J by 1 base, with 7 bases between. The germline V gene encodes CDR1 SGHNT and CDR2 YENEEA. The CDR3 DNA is TGTGCCAGCAGCTTAGCTTCCGGGAACACCGGGGAGCTGTTTTTT. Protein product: CASSLASGNTGELFF.

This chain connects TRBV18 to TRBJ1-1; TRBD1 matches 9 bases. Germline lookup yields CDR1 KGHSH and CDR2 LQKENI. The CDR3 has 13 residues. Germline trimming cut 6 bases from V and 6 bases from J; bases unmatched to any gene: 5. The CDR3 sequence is CASSEGTGPEAFF. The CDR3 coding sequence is TGTGCCAGCTCCGAAGGGACAGGGCCTGAAGCTTTCTTT.

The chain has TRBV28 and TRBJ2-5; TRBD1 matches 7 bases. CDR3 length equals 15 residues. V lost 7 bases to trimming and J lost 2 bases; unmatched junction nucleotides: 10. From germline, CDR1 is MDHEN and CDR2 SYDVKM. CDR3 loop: CASIGLTGRQETQYF. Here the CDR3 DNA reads TGTGCCAGCATAGGGCTGACAGGGCGGCAAGAGACCCAGTACTTC.

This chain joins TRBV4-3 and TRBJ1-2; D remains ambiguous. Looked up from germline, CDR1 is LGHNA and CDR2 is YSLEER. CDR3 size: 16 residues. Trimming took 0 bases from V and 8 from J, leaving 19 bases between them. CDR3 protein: CASSQDRTTATGGYTF. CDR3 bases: TGCGCCAGCAGCCAAGACCGAACTACCGCCACGGGAGGCTACACCTTC.

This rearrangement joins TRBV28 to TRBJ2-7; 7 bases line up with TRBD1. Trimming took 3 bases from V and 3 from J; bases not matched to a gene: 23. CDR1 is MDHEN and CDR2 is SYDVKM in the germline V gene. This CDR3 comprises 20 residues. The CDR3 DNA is TGTGCCAGCAGTTTCGTAGGGACGACAGGGACCGTGGCCAACCGCTACGAGCAGTACTTC. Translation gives CASSFVGTTGTVANRYEQYF.

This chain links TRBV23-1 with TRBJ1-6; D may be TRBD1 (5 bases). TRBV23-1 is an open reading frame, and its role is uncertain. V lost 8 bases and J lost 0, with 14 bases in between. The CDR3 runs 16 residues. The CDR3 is CASGGLKSSYNSPLHF. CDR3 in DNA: TGCGCCAGCGGGGGACTGAAGAGCTCCTATAATTCACCCCTCCACTTT.